This is a list of T cell receptor beta chains from one sample in a study of CD8+ T cells in alopecia areata. Libraries were prepared by immunoSEQ multiplex PCR; TCRdb keeps only in-frame clonotypes and omits some of them. The sample comprises about 190,000 clones, approximately 60% of which are singletons, and about 0.69% rests with the top ten. Here the sequenced sample was CD4+ T cells sorted from blood, taken at week 4, from a patient treated with tofacitinib. The receptors here all came from a human donor with alopecia areata. The CDR3 runs from the conserved cysteine through the conserved F or W. A D gene is named only where the DNA matches it firmly. A row's size may be missing; if present it is once, few, many or a size class.

CDR3,DNA,size,D,J,V
CAWSVGLAGEPYNEQFF,TGTGCCTGGAGTGTAGGGCTAGCGGGTGAACCCTACAATGAGCAGTTCTTC,.,TRBD2,TRBJ2-1,TRBV30
CSVEAPPGSGRRGNIQYF,TGCAGCGTTGAAGCCCCCCCCGGGAGCGGGAGGAGAGGGAACATTCAGTACTTC,.,TRBD2,TRBJ2-4,TRBV29-1
CASSQRAGNTIYF,TGCGCCAGCAGCCAACGAGCGGGGAACACCATATATTTT,few,.,TRBJ1-3,TRBV4-3
CAWSARSDYGYTF,TGTGCCTGGAGTGCAAGATCAGACTATGGCTACACCTTC,.,.,TRBJ1-2,TRBV30
CASSHPAGAGEQYF,TGTGCCAGCAGCCACCCAGCGGGAGCTGGGGAGCAGTACTTC,.,TRBD2,TRBJ2-7,TRBV7-9
CASSQVHSNGFQPQHF,TGCGCCAGCAGCCAAGTTCACAGTAATGGGTTTCAGCCCCAGCATTTT,.,.,TRBJ1-5,TRBV4-1
CAISLRSSYNEQFF,TGTGCCATCAGTCTAAGGAGCTCCTACAATGAGCAGTTCTTC,.,.,TRBJ2-1,TRBV10-3
CSVEPGSYYNEQFF,TGCAGCGTTGAACCAGGGTCATACTACAATGAGCAGTTCTTC,.,.,TRBJ2-1,TRBV29-1
CASSLRTDSYEQYF,TGCGCCAGCAGCTTAAGGACAGATTCCTACGAGCAGTACTTC,few,.,TRBJ2-7,TRBV5-1
CAIGREHAESTDTQYF,TGTGCCATCGGTAGGGAACACGCAGAAAGCACAGATACGCAGTATTTT,few,.,TRBJ2-3,TRBV10-3
CASSENEQYF,TGTGCCAGCAGTGAGAACGAGCAGTACTTC,.,.,TRBJ2-7,TRBV10-2
CASRVEYSYEQYF,TGTGCCAGCAGGGTGGAGTACTCCTACGAGCAGTACTTC,.,.,TRBJ2-7,TRBV6-1
CASSIRENTEAFF,TGTGCCAGCAGTATTAGGGAGAACACTGAAGCTTTCTTT,.,.,TRBJ1-1,TRBV7-8
CSVVDRGRDTEAFF,TGCAGCGTTGTCGATCGGGGCCGGGACACTGAAGCTTTCTTT,.,.,TRBJ1-1,TRBV29-1
CSVEGGQGTYEQYF,TGCAGCGTTGAAGGGGGACAGGGGACCTACGAGCAGTACTTC,few,TRBD1,TRBJ2-7,TRBV29-1
CSVSRGGTEASF,TGCAGCGTTTCCCGGGGTGGCACTGAAGCTTCCTTT,.,.,TRBJ1-1,TRBV29-1
CASSLALSAAGYNEQFF,TGTGCCAGCAGCTTAGCGCTCAGCGCCGCCGGATACAATGAGCAGTTCTTC,.,.,TRBJ2-1,TRBV11-2
CASSLVSQETQYF,TGTGCCAGCAGCTTAGTTAGCCAAGAGACCCAGTACTTC,.,.,TRBJ2-5,TRBV7-3